This T cell receptor (beta chain) was sequenced during a study of regulatory T cells in long-lasting Graves disease. The study's findings and limits: A greater number of public clonotypes (under 3,000) was shared by persistent patients than by new patients (roughly 930).

This clonotype was counted at least ten times. The antigen is unknown. To make TCR beta libraries, researchers used iRepertoire HTBI primers and Arm-PCR of CDR3 regions. TCRdb redid the calling of the multiplex PCR reads with MiXCR, one entry per CDR3 protein. The sample has approximately 480,000 distinct CDR3 sequences; 15% to 20% are singletons. The time point: newly diagnosed GD, antithyroid drugs for less than 3 months. TCR sequences were obtained from RNA taken from PBMCs. CDR3 size: 15 residues. Germline CDR1 reads DFQATT; CDR2 reads SNEGSKA (reference sequence). V lost 0 bases and J lost 0, with 9 bases in between. These sequences were also reported in another study, on T cells in Graves' hyperthyroidism and ophthalmopathy. Per that study: Hyperthyroidism, newly diagnosed and lasting under 2 months, affected patients aged 18 to 65.

The sequence came from a man aged 35-49 years with Graves disease. Specimen: peripheral blood mononuclear cells (PBMCs), collected at new diagnosis, from a patient treated with antithyroid drugs. The J gene is TRBJ2-1, the V gene TRBV20-1; D gene unclear. DNA for the CDR3: TGCAGTGCTAGAGATTTTGAGAGCTCCTACAATGAGCAGTTCTTC. It yields the protein CSARDFESSYNEQFF.